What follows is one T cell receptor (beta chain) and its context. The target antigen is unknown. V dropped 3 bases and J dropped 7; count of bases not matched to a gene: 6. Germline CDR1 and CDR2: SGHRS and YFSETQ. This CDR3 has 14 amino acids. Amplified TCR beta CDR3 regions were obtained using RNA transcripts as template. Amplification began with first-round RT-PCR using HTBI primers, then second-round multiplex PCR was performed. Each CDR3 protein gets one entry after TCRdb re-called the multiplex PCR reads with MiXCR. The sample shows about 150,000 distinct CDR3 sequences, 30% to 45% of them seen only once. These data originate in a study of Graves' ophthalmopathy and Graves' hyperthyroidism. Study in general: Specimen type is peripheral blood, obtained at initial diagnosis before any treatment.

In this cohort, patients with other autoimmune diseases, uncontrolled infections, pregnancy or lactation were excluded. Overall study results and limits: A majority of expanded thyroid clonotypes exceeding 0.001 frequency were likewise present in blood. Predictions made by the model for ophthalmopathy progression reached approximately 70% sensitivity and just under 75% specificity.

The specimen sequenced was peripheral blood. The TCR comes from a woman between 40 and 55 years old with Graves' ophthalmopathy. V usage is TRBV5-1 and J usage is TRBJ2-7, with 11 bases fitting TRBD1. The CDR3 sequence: CASSSGTGGQEQYF. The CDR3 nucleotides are TGCGCCAGCAGCTCCGGGACAGGGGGACAAGAGCAGTACTTC.